The sequence of this T cell receptor beta chain was determined in a study of shared clonotypes between healthy human individuals. Study-level information: The study drew on a couple of women and three men aged 18 to 49 as donors. Donors had three CD4 naive, three CD4 memory, two CD8 naive and one CD8 memory plate apiece. The study's findings and limits: Some naive CD4 clonotypes, 4% to 6%, turned up in common across a few donors.

TCRdb keeps only in-frame clones here, not all; method: immunoSEQ multiplex PCR. The repertoire consists of over 2 million clones, with 85% to 95% occurring once and the leading ten covering 0.37%. On this clone itself: What it binds is not known.

The ends were cut back, 7 bases at V and 5 bases at J, with 12 bases in the middle. The CDR3 extends over 12 amino acids. CDR1 is SQVTM and CDR2 is ANQGSEA in the germline V gene. The chain joins TRBV29-1 to TRBJ2-1, with no clear D. The clonotype comes from a man aged 18 to 35 in good health. Some clones in this sample may be carry-over from other donors' samples. The sequenced sample was naive CD4+ T cells from PBMCs. Noted subset: CD45RA+ positively selected. The CDR3 coding sequence is TGCAGCGCCGACCTTGGGGACAATGAGCAGTTCTTC. Translation: CSADLGDNEQFF.